This T cell receptor beta chain was sequenced during a study of technical replicates of blood from a few donors (dated by TCRdb to about 2017). Remarks on this clone: Its specific antigen is unknown. No base qualities exist here, and no much larger clone lies one base off it.

Libraries came from the immunoSEQ multiplex PCR assay. The table was pulled from immuneACCESS by TCRdb, which kept in-frame rearrangements only. Such tables lose some clones; where checked, under half of the loss comes from unresolved V genes, and the rest has no known cause. The sample contains about 94,000 clones, almost 97% of them found a single time. The top ten clones comprise roughly 0.36% of the sample. CDR1 and CDR2 are drawn from the germline V gene (reference sequence): LNHDA, SQIVND. The CDR3 runs 11 residues from the cysteine to the phenylalanine. The CDR3 DNA has 33 bases and is translated from base 1. The junction carries 5 bases between V and J, which are trimmed by 6 bases and 5 bases respectively.

The sequencing input was T cells isolated from PBMCs. The source of this sequence is a human donor in good health. This receptor chain uses TRBV19 and TRBJ2-1, with no confident D gene call. CDR3 reads: CASRFDNEQFF. The DNA sequence follows: TGTGCCAGTAGATTCGACAATGAGCAGTTCTTC.